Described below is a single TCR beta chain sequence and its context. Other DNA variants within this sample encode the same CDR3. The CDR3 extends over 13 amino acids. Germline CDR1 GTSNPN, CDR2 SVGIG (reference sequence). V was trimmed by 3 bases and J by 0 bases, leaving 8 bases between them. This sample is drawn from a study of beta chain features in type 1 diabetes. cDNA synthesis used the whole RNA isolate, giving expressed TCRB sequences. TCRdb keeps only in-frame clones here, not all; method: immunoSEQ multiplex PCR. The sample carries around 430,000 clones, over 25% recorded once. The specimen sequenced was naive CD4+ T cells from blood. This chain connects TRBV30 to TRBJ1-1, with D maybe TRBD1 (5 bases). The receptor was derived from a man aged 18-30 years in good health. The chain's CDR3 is CAWSARVNTEAFF. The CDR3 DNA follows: TGTGCCTGGAGCGCCAGGGTGAACACTGAAGCTTTCTTT. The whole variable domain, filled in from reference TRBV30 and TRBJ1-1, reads SQTIHQWPATLVQPVGSPLSLECTVEGTSNPNLYWYRQAAGRGLQLLFYSVGIGQISSEVPQNLSASRPQDRQFILSSKKLLLSDSGFYLCAWSARVNTEAFFGQGTRLTVV.